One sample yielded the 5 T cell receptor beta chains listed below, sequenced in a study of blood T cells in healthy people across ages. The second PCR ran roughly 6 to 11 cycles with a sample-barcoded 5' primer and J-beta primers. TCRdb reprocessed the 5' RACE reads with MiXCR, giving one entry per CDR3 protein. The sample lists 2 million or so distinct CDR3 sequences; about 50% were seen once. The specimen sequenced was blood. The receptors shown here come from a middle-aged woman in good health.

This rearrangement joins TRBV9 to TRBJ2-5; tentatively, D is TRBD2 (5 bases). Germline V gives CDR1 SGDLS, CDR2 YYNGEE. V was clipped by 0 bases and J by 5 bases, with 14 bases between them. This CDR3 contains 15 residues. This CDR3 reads CASSVAVEGWETQYF. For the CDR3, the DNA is TGTGCCAGCAGCGTAGCGGTCGAGGGCTGGGAGACCCAGTACTTC.

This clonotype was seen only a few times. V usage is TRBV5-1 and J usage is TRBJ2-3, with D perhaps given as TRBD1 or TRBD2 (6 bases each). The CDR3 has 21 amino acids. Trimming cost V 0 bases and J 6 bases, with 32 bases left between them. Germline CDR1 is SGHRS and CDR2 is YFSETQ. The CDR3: CASSLVGGQQPTSTWLDTQYF. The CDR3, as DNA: TGCGCCAGCAGCTTGGTCGGAGGACAGCAACCTACTAGCACATGGCTCGATACGCAGTATTTT.

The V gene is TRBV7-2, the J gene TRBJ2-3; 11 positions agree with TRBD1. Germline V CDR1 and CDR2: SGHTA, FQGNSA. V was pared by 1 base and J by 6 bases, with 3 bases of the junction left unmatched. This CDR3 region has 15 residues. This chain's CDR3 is CASSLGTGGRDTQYF. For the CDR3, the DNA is TGTGCCAGCAGCTTAGGGACAGGGGGCAGGGATACGCAGTATTTT.

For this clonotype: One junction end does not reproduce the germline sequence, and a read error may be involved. This chain's CDR3 is CASSLTGTSGGETQYF. Here the CDR3 DNA reads TGTGCTAGCAGCTTAACGGGTACTAGCGGGGGAGAGACCCAGTACTTC. The chain couples TRBV7-7 to TRBJ2-5, with TRBD2 matching 11 bases. The CDR3 contains 16 residues. CDR1 and CDR2 from the germline V gene are SSHAT and FNYEAQ (reference sequence).

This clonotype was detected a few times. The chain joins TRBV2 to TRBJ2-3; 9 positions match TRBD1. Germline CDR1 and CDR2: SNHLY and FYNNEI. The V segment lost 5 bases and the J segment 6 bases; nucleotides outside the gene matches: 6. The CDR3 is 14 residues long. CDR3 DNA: TGTGCCAGCAGTAAGACAGGGGGTTCGGATACGCAGTATTTT. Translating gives CASSKTGGSDTQYF.